This TCR beta chain comes out of a study of blood T cell repertoires in COVID-19. Study background: The United States, Italy and Spain supplied acute and convalescent COVID-19 samples. In each case, the material was cDNA or gDNA derived from T cells, B-cell-depleted T cells, or PBMCs.

Authors' methods: For nucleated cells, counts were estimated from reference gene primer amplification. Using immunoSEQ multiplex PCR, the repertoire was profiled, and TCRdb retains in-frame clones only, with some absent. V and J calls and clone size are given by that table; D and trimming were obtained from the DNA. The profile shows roughly 99,000 clones, 79% of them singletons. CDR1 is MNHEY, CDR2 SVGAGI, per germline. CDR3 length: 16 residues. Unmatched junction bases numbered 5, after V lost 2 bases and J lost 3 bases. V gene TRBV6-5 combines with J gene TRBJ2-2; 8 bases match TRBD2. The sequence came from a woman aged 80 or over with active or convalescent COVID-19. The sample taken for sequencing was peripheral blood. The CDR3 coding sequence is TGTGCCAGCAGTTACCTCGGGAGGGGGTACACCGGGGAGCTGTTTTTT. Its translation: CASSYLGRGYTGELFF.